A selection of T cell receptor beta chains follows, all from one sample in a study of T cells in Graves' hyperthyroidism and ophthalmopathy. TCRdb re-called the multiplex PCR reads through MiXCR, storing one row per CDR3 protein. The repertoire holds hundreds of thousands of distinct CDR3 sequences, with around 20% as singletons. The specimen was blood. The receptors were sampled from a man aged 30 to 45 with Graves' ophthalmopathy. Each CDR3 is given with its conserved first and last residue. A D gene is named only where the DNA matches it firmly. Rows may omit the clone size; those that give it use once, few, many or a size class.

J gene: TRBJ2-7; CDR3 length: 14; D gene: TRBD2; clone size: NA; V gene: TRBV19; CDR3 protein: CASSITSASYEQYF; CDR3 DNA: TGTGCCAGTAGTATCACTAGCGCGTCCTACGAGCAGTACTTC
J gene: TRBJ2-5; CDR3 length: 17; D gene: TRBD2; clone size: many; V gene: TRBV6-1; CDR3 protein: CASSEATGTSGVGTQYF; CDR3 DNA: TGTGCCAGCAGTGAGGCTACCGGGACTAGCGGGGTGGGGACCCAGTACTTC
J gene: TRBJ2-7; CDR3 length: 13; D gene: NA; clone size: few; V gene: TRBV11-3; CDR3 protein: CASSLDFLSEQYF; CDR3 DNA: TGTGCCAGCAGCTTAGATTTTCTGTCGGAGCAGTACTTC
J gene: TRBJ2-7; CDR3 length: 14; D gene: TRBD1; clone size: NA; V gene: TRBV7-8; CDR3 protein: CASSWTGGLYEQYF; CDR3 DNA: TGTGCCAGCAGCTGGACAGGGGGTCTCTACGAGCAGTACTTC
J gene: TRBJ2-1; CDR3 length: 15; D gene: TRBD2; clone size: NA; V gene: TRBV7-2; CDR3 protein: CASSSWDYTYNEQFF; CDR3 DNA: TGTGCCAGCAGCTCCTGGGACTACACCTACAATGAGCAGTTCTTC
J gene: TRBJ2-7; CDR3 length: 13; D gene: NA; clone size: NA; V gene: TRBV12-3/TRBV12-4; CDR3 protein: CASSWPSADEQYF; CDR3 DNA: TGTGCCAGCAGTTGGCCTAGCGCTGACGAGCAGTACTTC
J gene: TRBJ2-7; CDR3 length: 15; D gene: NA; clone size: NA; V gene: TRBV3-1; CDR3 protein: CASSQGGEVGYEQYF; CDR3 DNA: TGTGCCAGCAGCCAAGGAGGGGAGGTGGGGTACGAGCAGTACTTC
J gene: TRBJ2-5; CDR3 length: 14; D gene: TRBD1; clone size: many; V gene: TRBV5-5; CDR3 protein: CASSLEGTEETQYF; CDR3 DNA: TGTGCCAGCAGCCTTGAGGGGACAGAAGAGACCCAGTACTTC
J gene: TRBJ2-7; CDR3 length: 16; D gene: TRBD1; clone size: NA; V gene: TRBV5-1; CDR3 protein: CASSARMDRGYYEQYF; CDR3 DNA: TGCGCCAGCAGCGCGCGGATGGACAGGGGATACTACGAGCAGTACTTC
J gene: TRBJ2-7; CDR3 length: 12; D gene: NA; clone size: NA; V gene: TRBV27; CDR3 protein: CASRWGPHEQYF; CDR3 DNA: TGTGCCAGTAGGTGGGGGCCCCACGAGCAGTACTTC
J gene: TRBJ1-2; CDR3 length: 15; D gene: TRBD1; clone size: NA; V gene: TRBV28; CDR3 protein: CASSRGQGAHYGYTF; CDR3 DNA: TGTGCCAGCAGCCGTGGACAGGGGGCTCACTATGGCTACACCTTC
J gene: TRBJ2-2; CDR3 length: 15; D gene: NA; clone size: many; V gene: TRBV7-2; CDR3 protein: CASSPVGPSSGELFF; CDR3 DNA: TGTGCCAGCAGCCCCGTCGGACCCTCTAGCGGGGAGCTGTTTTTT
J gene: TRBJ2-7; CDR3 length: 16; D gene: NA; clone size: few; V gene: TRBV5-1; CDR3 protein: CASSLGLDGGTREQYF; CDR3 DNA: TGCGCCAGCAGCTTGGGACTCGATGGCGGGACCCGCGAGCAGTACTTC
J gene: TRBJ1-3; CDR3 length: 13; D gene: NA; clone size: few; V gene: TRBV6-1; CDR3 protein: CASSGIALNTIYF; CDR3 DNA: TGTGCCAGCAGTGGCATCGCGCTAAACACCATATATTTT
J gene: TRBJ2-3; CDR3 length: 17; D gene: NA; clone size: NA; V gene: TRBV6-2/TRBV6-3; CDR3 protein: CASSVAGLGGSRDTQYF; CDR3 DNA: TGTGCCAGCAGTGTGGCAGGCCTAGGAGGGAGCAGAGATACGCAGTATTTT
J gene: TRBJ1-4; CDR3 length: 14; D gene: NA; clone size: NA; V gene: TRBV6-1; CDR3 protein: CASSNSRVREKLFF; CDR3 DNA: TGTGCCAGCAGTAATAGCCGGGTTCGGGAAAAACTGTTTTTT
J gene: TRBJ2-3; CDR3 length: 16; D gene: TRBD2; clone size: few; V gene: TRBV6-1; CDR3 protein: CASSGTTSIGTDTQYF; CDR3 DNA: TGTGCCAGCAGTGGCACGACTAGCATCGGCACAGATACGCAGTATTTT
J gene: TRBJ1-1; CDR3 length: 15; D gene: NA; clone size: NA; V gene: TRBV3-1; CDR3 protein: CASSQYGQGNTEAFF; CDR3 DNA: TGTGCCAGCAGCCAATACGGCCAGGGGAACACTGAAGCTTTCTTT
J gene: TRBJ2-5; CDR3 length: 14; D gene: TRBD1; clone size: many; V gene: TRBV27; CDR3 protein: CASTPDRGSKTQYF; CDR3 DNA: TGTGCCAGCACCCCCGACAGGGGCAGCAAGACCCAGTACTTC
J gene: TRBJ2-7; CDR3 length: 15; D gene: NA; clone size: NA; V gene: TRBV28; CDR3 protein: CASSSGSGEGYEQYF; CDR3 DNA: TGTGCCAGCAGTTCGGGGTCCGGAGAAGGCTACGAGCAGTACTTC
J gene: TRBJ2-1; CDR3 length: 14; D gene: NA; clone size: many; V gene: TRBV11-2; CDR3 protein: CASSRRAGKDEQFF; CDR3 DNA: TGTGCCAGCAGCCGGCGGGCGGGAAAGGATGAGCAGTTCTTC
J gene: TRBJ1-2; CDR3 length: 14; D gene: TRBD1; clone size: NA; V gene: TRBV5-1; CDR3 protein: CASSSGTGIYGYTF; CDR3 DNA: TGTGCCAGCAGCTCCGGGACAGGAATCTATGGCTACACCTTC
J gene: TRBJ1-1; CDR3 length: 16; D gene: TRBD1; clone size: few; V gene: TRBV3-1; CDR3 protein: CASSPIRTGANTEAFF; CDR3 DNA: TGTGCCAGCAGCCCAATTCGGACAGGGGCAAACACTGAAGCTTTCTTT
J gene: TRBJ2-7; CDR3 length: 15; D gene: NA; clone size: few; V gene: TRBV20-1; CDR3 protein: CSARDRRAYSYEQYF; CDR3 DNA: TGCAGTGCTAGAGATCGGAGGGCCTACTCCTACGAGCAGTACTTC
J gene: TRBJ2-7; CDR3 length: 11; D gene: NA; clone size: few; V gene: TRBV15; CDR3 protein: CATSRGGEQYF; CDR3 DNA: TGTGCCACCAGCAGAGGGGGAGAGCAGTACTTC
J gene: TRBJ2-3; CDR3 length: 15; D gene: NA; clone size: many; V gene: TRBV28; CDR3 protein: CASSLWPAATDTQYF; CDR3 DNA: TGTGCCAGCAGTTTATGGCCCGCGGCGACAGATACGCAGTATTTT
J gene: TRBJ2-7; CDR3 length: 13; D gene: NA; clone size: NA; V gene: TRBV5-1; CDR3 protein: CATGGEPLYEQYF; CDR3 DNA: TGTGCCACAGGGGGGGAGCCTTTGTACGAGCAGTACTTC
J gene: TRBJ1-6; CDR3 length: 16; D gene: TRBD1; clone size: few; V gene: TRBV14; CDR3 protein: CASSPKRDRDNSPLHF; CDR3 DNA: TGTGCCAGCAGCCCAAAGAGGGACAGAGATAATTCACCCCTCCACTTT
J gene: TRBJ2-1; CDR3 length: 13; D gene: NA; clone size: NA; V gene: TRBV5-1; CDR3 protein: CAGSLGSYNEQFF; CDR3 DNA: TGCGCCGGCAGCTTGGGGTCGTACAATGAGCAGTTCTTC
J gene: TRBJ2-3; CDR3 length: 14; D gene: TRBD1; clone size: NA; V gene: TRBV20-1; CDR3 protein: CSQTRGRGTDTQYF; CDR3 DNA: TGCAGTCAGACCAGGGGGCGCGGCACAGATACGCAGTATTTT
J gene: TRBJ2-5; CDR3 length: 12; D gene: TRBD1; clone size: NA; V gene: TRBV6-2/TRBV6-3; CDR3 protein: CASSRGREAQYF; CDR3 DNA: TGTGCCAGCAGTAGGGGGCGTGAGGCCCAGTACTTC
J gene: TRBJ2-2; CDR3 length: 13; D gene: NA; clone size: NA; V gene: TRBV28; CDR3 protein: CASSLPTGGELFF; CDR3 DNA: TGTGCCAGCAGTTTGCCAACTGGCGGGGAGCTGTTTTTT
J gene: TRBJ2-7; CDR3 length: 14; D gene: NA; clone size: NA; V gene: TRBV20-1; CDR3 protein: CSASDNNRDYEQYF; CDR3 DNA: TGCAGTGCTAGCGACAATAACAGGGACTACGAGCAGTACTTC
J gene: TRBJ2-5; CDR3 length: 11; D gene: NA; clone size: few; V gene: TRBV6-1; CDR3 protein: CASKFLETQYF; CDR3 DNA: TGTGCCAGCAAATTCCTGGAGACCCAGTACTTC
J gene: TRBJ1-1; CDR3 length: 13; D gene: NA; clone size: NA; V gene: TRBV6-1; CDR3 protein: CASSPIGDTEAFF; CDR3 DNA: TGTGCCAGCAGTCCTATCGGGGACACTGAAGCTTTCTTT
J gene: TRBJ2-7; CDR3 length: 15; D gene: TRBD2; clone size: few; V gene: TRBV5-1; CDR3 protein: CASSLGLAGADEQYF; CDR3 DNA: TGCGCCAGCAGCTTAGGGCTAGCGGGAGCGGACGAGCAGTACTTC
J gene: TRBJ1-2; CDR3 length: 12; D gene: NA; clone size: NA; V gene: TRBV16; CDR3 protein: CASSGGALGYTF; CDR3 DNA: TGTGCCAGCTCGGGGGGGGCCCTTGGCTACACCTTC
J gene: TRBJ2-7; CDR3 length: 14; D gene: NA; clone size: few; V gene: TRBV12-3/TRBV12-4; CDR3 protein: CASSFGLGTDEQYF; CDR3 DNA: TGTGCCAGCAGTTTCGGGCTGGGAACTGACGAGCAGTACTTC
J gene: TRBJ2-7; CDR3 length: 14; D gene: TRBD2; clone size: few; V gene: TRBV28; CDR3 protein: CASSFFAGAYEQYF; CDR3 DNA: TGTGCCAGCAGTTTCTTTGCGGGGGCCTACGAGCAGTACTTC
J gene: TRBJ1-5; CDR3 length: 14; D gene: NA; clone size: few; V gene: TRBV10-3; CDR3 protein: CAIAQGDSNQPQHF; CDR3 DNA: TGTGCCATAGCACAAGGAGATAGCAATCAGCCCCAGCATTTT
J gene: TRBJ2-1; CDR3 length: 16; D gene: NA; clone size: NA; V gene: TRBV4-3; CDR3 protein: CASSQDTSSSYNEQFF; CDR3 DNA: TGCGCCAGCAGCCAAGACACTAGCAGCTCCTACAATGAGCAGTTCTTC
J gene: TRBJ1-5; CDR3 length: 15; D gene: NA; clone size: NA; V gene: TRBV9; CDR3 protein: CASSVVAWAYQPQHF; CDR3 DNA: TGTGCCAGCAGCGTAGTGGCCTGGGCATATCAGCCCCAGCATTTT
J gene: TRBJ2-3; CDR3 length: 15; D gene: NA; clone size: many; V gene: TRBV5-1; CDR3 protein: CASSLAGKRPDTQYF; CDR3 DNA: TGCGCCAGCAGCTTGGCGGGAAAGCGGCCAGATACGCAGTATTTT
J gene: TRBJ2-7; CDR3 length: 14; D gene: NA; clone size: NA; V gene: TRBV6-1; CDR3 protein: CASSSPGSGYEQYF; CDR3 DNA: TGTGCCAGCAGTTCCCCGGGGAGCGGATACGAGCAGTACTTC
J gene: TRBJ2-1; CDR3 length: 18; D gene: NA; clone size: few; V gene: TRBV24-1; CDR3 protein: CATSDPPDGFSSYNEQFF; CDR3 DNA: TGTGCCACCAGTGATCCCCCCGACGGTTTCAGCTCCTACAATGAGCAGTTCTTC
J gene: TRBJ2-1; CDR3 length: 15; D gene: TRBD2; clone size: many; V gene: TRBV28; CDR3 protein: CASSSLAGVSNEQFF; CDR3 DNA: TGTGCCAGCAGTTCCTTAGCGGGAGTCTCCAATGAGCAGTTCTTC
J gene: TRBJ2-7; CDR3 length: 15; D gene: TRBD1; clone size: NA; V gene: TRBV4-1; CDR3 protein: CASSQDRTGQYEQYF; CDR3 DNA: TGCGCCAGCAGCCAAGATCGGACAGGGCAATACGAGCAGTACTTC
J gene: TRBJ2-5; CDR3 length: 13; D gene: NA; clone size: few; V gene: TRBV10-3; CDR3 protein: CAISGGGEETQYF; CDR3 DNA: TGTGCCATCAGTGGGGGCGGAGAAGAGACCCAGTACTTC
J gene: TRBJ2-3; CDR3 length: 15; D gene: TRBD2; clone size: once; V gene: TRBV6-1; CDR3 protein: CASSVDSGSGDTQYF; CDR3 DNA: TGTGCCAGCAGTGTCGATAGCGGGAGTGGGGATACGCAGTATTTT
J gene: TRBJ2-7; CDR3 length: 13; D gene: TRBD1; clone size: few; V gene: TRBV20-1; CDR3 protein: CSAPMDRGYEQYF; CDR3 DNA: TGCAGTGCTCCCATGGACAGGGGCTACGAGCAGTACTTC
J gene: TRBJ2-1; CDR3 length: 17; D gene: TRBD1; clone size: few; V gene: TRBV5-6; CDR3 protein: CAGSSLRGQLSADEQFF; CDR3 DNA: TGTGCCGGCAGCTCCTTAAGGGGACAGCTTAGCGCCGATGAGCAGTTCTTC
J gene: TRBJ2-7; CDR3 length: 15; D gene: NA; clone size: NA; V gene: TRBV28; CDR3 protein: CASSFSSGGTYEQYF; CDR3 DNA: TGTGCCAGCAGTTTTAGCAGTGGAGGGACCTACGAGCAGTACTTC